The clone carrying this T cell receptor beta chain has only a few counts. Antigen specificity is unknown. Alongside a J-beta primer mix, a sample-barcoded 5' primer served in a second PCR lasting about 7 to 12 cycles. Every cDNA was tagged by a template-switch adaptor with 12 random nucleotides. Per sample, CDR3-containing paired-end reads numbered at least 2.5 million. TCRdb processed the 5' RACE reads anew with MiXCR; each CDR3 protein has one entry. The table includes hundreds of thousands of distinct CDR3 sequences, over 45% detected once. Peripheral blood, roughly 9.3 milliliters per donor, was collected. The sample originates from a study of blood T cells in healthy people across ages. The CDR3 has 17 residues. V trimming: 3 bases; J trimming: 5 bases; junction bases outside the gene matches: 9. Per germline, CDR1 KGHDR and CDR2 SFDVKD. The study, taken as a whole, reports: Both higher diversity and more naive CD4+ cells marked long-lived donors when set against aged donors.

Input material: blood. The receptor was derived from a man aged 25-45 years in good health. This rearrangement joins TRBV24-1 to TRBJ2-1, with 10 bases aligning to TRBD1. The CDR3 coding sequence is TGTGCCACCAGTGATCCCGCCGGGACAGGGGCCGACAATGAGCAGTTCTTC. Translated: CATSDPAGTGADNEQFF.